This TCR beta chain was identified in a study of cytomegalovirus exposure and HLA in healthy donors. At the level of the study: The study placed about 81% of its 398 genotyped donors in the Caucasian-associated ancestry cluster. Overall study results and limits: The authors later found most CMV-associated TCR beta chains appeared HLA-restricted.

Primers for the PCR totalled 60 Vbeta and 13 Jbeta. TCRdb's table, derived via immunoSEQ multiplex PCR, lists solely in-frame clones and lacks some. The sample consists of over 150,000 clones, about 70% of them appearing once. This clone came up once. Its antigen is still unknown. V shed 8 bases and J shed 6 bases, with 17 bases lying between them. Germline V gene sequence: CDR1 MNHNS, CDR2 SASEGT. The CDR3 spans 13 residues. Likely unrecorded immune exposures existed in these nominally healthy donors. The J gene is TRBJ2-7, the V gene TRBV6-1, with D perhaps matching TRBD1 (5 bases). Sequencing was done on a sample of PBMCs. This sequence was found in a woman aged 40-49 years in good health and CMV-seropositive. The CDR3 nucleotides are TGTGCCAGCTTGAGGCAGGGCAGCCGCGAGCAGTACTTC. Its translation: CASLRQGSREQYF.